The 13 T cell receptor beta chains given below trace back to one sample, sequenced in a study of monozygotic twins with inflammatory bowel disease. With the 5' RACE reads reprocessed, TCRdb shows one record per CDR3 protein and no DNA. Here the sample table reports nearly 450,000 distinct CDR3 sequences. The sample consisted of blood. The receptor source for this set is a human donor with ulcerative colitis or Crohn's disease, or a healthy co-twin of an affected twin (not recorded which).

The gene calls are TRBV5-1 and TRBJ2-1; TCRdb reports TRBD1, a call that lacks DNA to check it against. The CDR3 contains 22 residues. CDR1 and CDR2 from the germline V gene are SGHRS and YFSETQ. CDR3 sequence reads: CASSLAGGRRTGAKGGHDEQFF.

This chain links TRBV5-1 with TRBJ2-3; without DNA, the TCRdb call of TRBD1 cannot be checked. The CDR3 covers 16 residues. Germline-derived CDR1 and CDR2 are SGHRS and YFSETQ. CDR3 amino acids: CASSHGQGPSTDTQYF.

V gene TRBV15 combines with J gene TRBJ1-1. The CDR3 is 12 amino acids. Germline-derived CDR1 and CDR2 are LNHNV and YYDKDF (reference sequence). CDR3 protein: CATSTWTNEAFF. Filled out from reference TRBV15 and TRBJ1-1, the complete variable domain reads DAMVIQNPRYQVTQFGKPVTLSCSQTLNHNVMYWYQQKSSQAPKLLFHYYDKDFNNEADTPDNFQSRRPNTSFCFLDIRSPGLGDTAMYLCATSTWTNEAFFGQGTRLTVV.

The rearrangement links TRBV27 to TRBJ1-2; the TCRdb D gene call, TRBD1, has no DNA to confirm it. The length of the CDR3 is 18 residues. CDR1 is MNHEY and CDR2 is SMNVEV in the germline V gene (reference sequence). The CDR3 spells CASSLIPKLGQELGGYTF.

The CDR3 sequence: CASSPRGGERTGELFF. This sequence joins TRBV5-1 and TRBJ2-2; the D call of TRBD2 rests on TCRdb alone, since no DNA is present to check it. The V gene's germline CDR1 is SGHRS and CDR2 YFSETQ. CDR3 size: 16 residues.

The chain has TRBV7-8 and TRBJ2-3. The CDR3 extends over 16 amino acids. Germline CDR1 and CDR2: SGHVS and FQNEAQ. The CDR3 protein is CASSSGKTGSTDTQYF.

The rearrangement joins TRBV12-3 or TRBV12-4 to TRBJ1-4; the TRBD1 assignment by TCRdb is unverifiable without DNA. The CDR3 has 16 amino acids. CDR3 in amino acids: CASTPDRGLTNEKLFF.

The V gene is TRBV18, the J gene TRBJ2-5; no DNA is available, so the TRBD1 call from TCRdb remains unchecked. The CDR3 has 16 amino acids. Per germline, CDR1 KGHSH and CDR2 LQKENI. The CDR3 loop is CASSPPGQGLQKTQYF.

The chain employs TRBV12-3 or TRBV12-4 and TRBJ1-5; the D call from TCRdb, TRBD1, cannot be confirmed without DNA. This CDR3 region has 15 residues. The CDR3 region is CASSLSGISNQPQHF.

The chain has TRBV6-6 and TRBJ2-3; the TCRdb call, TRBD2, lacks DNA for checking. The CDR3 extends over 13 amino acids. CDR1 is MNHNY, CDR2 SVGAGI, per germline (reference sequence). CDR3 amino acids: CASSYPSEDTQYF.

The CDR3 protein is CASSSTGSKEKLFF. This sequence joins TRBV9 and TRBJ1-4; there is no DNA to check the TCRdb D call of TRBD1. This CDR3 has 14 amino acids. Germline CDR1 SGDLS, CDR2 YYNGEE.

CDR3 residues: CATSRDQGADTQYF. The chain combines TRBV15 with TRBJ2-3. Germline loops: CDR1 LNHNV, CDR2 YYDKDF (reference sequence). The length of the CDR3 is 14 residues.

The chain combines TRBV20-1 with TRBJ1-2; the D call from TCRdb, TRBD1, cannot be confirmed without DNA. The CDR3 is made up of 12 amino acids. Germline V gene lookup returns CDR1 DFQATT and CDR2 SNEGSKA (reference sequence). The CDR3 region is CSARRGDYGYTF.